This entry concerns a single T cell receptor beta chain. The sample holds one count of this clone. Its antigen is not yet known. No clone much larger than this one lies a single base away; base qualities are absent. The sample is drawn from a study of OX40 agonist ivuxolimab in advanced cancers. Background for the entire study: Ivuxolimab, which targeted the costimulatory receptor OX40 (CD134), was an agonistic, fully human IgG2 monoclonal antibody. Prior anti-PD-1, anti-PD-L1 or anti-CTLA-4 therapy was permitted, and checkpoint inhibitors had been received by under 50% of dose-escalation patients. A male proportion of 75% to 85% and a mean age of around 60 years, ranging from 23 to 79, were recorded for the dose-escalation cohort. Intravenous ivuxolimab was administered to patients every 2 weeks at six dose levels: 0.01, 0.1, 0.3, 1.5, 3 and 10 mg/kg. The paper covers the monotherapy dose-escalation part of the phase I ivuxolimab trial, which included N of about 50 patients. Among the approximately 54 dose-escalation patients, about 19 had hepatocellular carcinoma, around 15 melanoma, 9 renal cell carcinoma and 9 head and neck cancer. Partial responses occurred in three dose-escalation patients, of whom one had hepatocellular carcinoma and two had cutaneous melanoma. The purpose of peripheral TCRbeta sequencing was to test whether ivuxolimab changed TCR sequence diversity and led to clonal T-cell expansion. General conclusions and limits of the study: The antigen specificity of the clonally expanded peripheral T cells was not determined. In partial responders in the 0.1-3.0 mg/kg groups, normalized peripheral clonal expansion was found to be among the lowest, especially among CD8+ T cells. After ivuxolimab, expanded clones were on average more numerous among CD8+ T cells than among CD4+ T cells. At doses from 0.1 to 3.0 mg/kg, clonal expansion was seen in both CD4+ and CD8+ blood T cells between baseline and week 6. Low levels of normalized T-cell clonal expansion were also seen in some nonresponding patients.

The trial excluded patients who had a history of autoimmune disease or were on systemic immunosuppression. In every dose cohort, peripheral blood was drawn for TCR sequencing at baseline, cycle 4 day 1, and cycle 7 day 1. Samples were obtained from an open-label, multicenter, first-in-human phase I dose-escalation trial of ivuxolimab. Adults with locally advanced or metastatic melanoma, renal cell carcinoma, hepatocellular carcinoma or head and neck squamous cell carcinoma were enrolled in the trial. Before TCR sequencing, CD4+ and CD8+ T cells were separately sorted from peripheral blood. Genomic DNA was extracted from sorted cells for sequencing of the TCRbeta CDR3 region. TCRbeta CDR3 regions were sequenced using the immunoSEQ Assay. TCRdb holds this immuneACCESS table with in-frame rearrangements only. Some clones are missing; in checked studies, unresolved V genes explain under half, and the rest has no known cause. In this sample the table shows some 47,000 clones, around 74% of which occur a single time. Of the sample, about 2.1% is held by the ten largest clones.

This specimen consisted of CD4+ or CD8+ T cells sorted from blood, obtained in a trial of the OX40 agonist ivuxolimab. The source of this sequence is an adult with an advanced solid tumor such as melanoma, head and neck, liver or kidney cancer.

The CDR3: CASSLRDRLMGANVLTF. The sequence in DNA is TGTGCCAGCAGCTTACGGGACAGGTTGATGGGGGCCAACGTCCTGACTTTC. The rearrangement joined TRBV5-6 to TRBJ2-6; the junction holds 8 bases that match TRBD1. CDR3 length: 17 amino acids, cysteine to phenylalanine. This entry keeps only the CDR3 DNA: 51 bases, framed from base 1. Germline trimming: 2 bases from V, 4 bases from J; junction bases outside gene matches: 8. In the germline V gene, CDR1 corresponds to SGHDT and CDR2 to YYEEEE.